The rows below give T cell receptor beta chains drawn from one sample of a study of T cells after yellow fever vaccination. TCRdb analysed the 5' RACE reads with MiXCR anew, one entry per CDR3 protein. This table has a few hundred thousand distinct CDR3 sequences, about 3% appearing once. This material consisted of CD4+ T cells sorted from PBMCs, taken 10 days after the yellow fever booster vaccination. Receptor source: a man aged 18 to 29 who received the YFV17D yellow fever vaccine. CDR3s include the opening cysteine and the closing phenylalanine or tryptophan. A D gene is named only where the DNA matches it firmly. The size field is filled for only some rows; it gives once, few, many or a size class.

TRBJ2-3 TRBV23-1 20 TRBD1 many TGCGCCAGCAAGAGAGCTACCGGGACAGACAACGGGCCGATCACAGATACGCAGTATTTT CASKRATGTDNGPITDTQYF
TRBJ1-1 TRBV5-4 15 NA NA TGTGCCAGCAGCTTGGGTCCGGGCATGAACACTGAAGCTTTCTTT CASSLGPGMNTEAFF
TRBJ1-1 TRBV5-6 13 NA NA TGTGCCAGCAGCTGGGGAGTCGGCACTGAAGCTTTCTTT CASSWGVGTEAFF
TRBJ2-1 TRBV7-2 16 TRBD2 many TGTGCCAGCAGCTTAACAGGTGCGGGAGTCAACAATGAGCAGTTCTTC CASSLTGAGVNNEQFF
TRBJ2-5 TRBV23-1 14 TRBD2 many TGCGCCAGCAGTTCCGGGGGGGCCGGGGAGACCCAGTACTTC CASSSGGAGETQYF
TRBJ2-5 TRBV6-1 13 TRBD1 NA TGTGCCATCCGGACAGGGGGCGTAGAGACCCAGTACTTC CAIRTGGVETQYF
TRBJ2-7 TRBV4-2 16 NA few TGTGCCAGCAGCCAAGGGGAGGCCGGCGCCTCCTACGAGCAGTACTTC CASSQGEAGASYEQYF
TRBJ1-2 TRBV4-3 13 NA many TGCGCCAGCAGCCAAGCAGGGCCCTATGGCTACACCTTC CASSQAGPYGYTF
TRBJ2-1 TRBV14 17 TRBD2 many TGTGCCAGCAGTTACATCACGGGGGGGCGATACAACAATGAGCAGTTCTTC CASSYITGGRYNNEQFF
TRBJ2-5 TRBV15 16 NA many TGTGCCACCAGAACTCGACGGAATGGGGTCCAAGAGACCCAGTACTTC CATRTRRNGVQETQYF
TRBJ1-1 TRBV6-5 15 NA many TGTGCCAGCAGTTTAGCCGGGGAGGAGAACACTGAAGCTTTCTTT CASSLAGEENTEAFF
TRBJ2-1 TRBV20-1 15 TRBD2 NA TGCAGTGCTAGAGTCCAGACTAGCGGGGGGGGTGAGCAGTTCTTC CSARVQTSGGGEQFF
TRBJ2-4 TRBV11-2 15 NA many TGTGCCAGCAGCAAATCCCAGGGGGCCAAAAACATTCAGTACTTC CASSKSQGAKNIQYF
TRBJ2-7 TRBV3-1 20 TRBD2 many TGTGCCAGCAGCCAGCGGGCCTCTAGCGGGGGGCCCCTAGGCATCTACGAGCAGTACTTC CASSQRASSGGPLGIYEQYF
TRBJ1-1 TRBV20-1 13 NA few TGCAGTGCTAGAATGGATAAGAACACTGAAGCTTTCTTT CSARMDKNTEAFF
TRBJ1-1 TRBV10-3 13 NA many TGTGCCATCAGTGAATGGGGTGGCACTGAAGCTTTCTTT CAISEWGGTEAFF
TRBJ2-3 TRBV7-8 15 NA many TGTGCCAGCAGCTTTACCGGGGGTGGCACAGATACGCAGTATTTT CASSFTGGGTDTQYF
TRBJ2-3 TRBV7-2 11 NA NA TGTGCCAGCAGCTTAGGGCCGACTCAGTATTTT CASSLGPTQYF
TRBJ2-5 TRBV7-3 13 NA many TGTGCCAGCAGCTTACAGGGGAGCGAGACCCAGTACTTC CASSLQGSETQYF
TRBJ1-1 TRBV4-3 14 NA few TGCGCCAGCAGCCAAGGGGGGCAGGGCCCTGAAGCTTTCTTT CASSQGGQGPEAFF
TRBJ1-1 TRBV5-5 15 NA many TGTGCCAGCAGCTTGGCCACGGGGGCGAGCGTAGAAGCTTTCTTT CASSLATGASVEAFF
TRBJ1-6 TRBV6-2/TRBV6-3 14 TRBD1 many TGTGCCAGCAGCTCCAGGGGGCAAAATTCACCCCTCCACTTT CASSSRGQNSPLHF
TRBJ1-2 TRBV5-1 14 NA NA TGCGCCAGCAGCTTGTTCCCAGGATCTGCTGGCTACACCTTC CASSLFPGSAGYTF
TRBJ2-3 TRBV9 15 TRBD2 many TGTGCCAGCAGCGATATGACTAGCGGCACAGATACGCAGTATTTT CASSDMTSGTDTQYF
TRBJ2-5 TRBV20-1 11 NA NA TGCAGTGCTAGGGACCAAGAGACCCAGTACTTC CSARDQETQYF
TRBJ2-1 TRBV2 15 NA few TGTGCCAGCAGAGCTAGCGCAGGAGGTTACAATGAGCAGTTCTTC CASRASAGGYNEQFF
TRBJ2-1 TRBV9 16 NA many TGTGCCAGCAGCGTTTCCGTAGGAGTAGGCTACAATGAGCAGTTCTTC CASSVSVGVGYNEQFF
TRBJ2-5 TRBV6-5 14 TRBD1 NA TGTGCCAGCAGTTACCGGACAGGAGGAGAGACCCAGTACTTC CASSYRTGGETQYF
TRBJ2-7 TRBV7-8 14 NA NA TGTGCCAGCAGCCCCTCTCGGCCACGCGGAGAGCAGTACTTC CASSPSRPRGEQYF
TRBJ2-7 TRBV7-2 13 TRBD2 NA TGTGCCAGCAGCTTCGGGGGGAGCTCCGAGCAGTACTTC CASSFGGSSEQYF
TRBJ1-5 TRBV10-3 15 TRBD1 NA TGTGCCACTTCTCTGGACAGGGATTGGAATCAGCCCCAGCATTTT CATSLDRDWNQPQHF
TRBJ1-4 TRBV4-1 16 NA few TGCGCCAGCAGCCAAGATCTGGTTACAACTAATGAAAAACTGTTTTTT CASSQDLVTTNEKLFF
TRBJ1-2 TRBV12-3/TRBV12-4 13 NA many TGTGCCAGCAGCCCCTTTAGCGGGGTGCCCTACACCTTC CASSPFSGVPYTF
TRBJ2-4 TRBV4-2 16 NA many TGTGCCAGCAGCCAAGTCAGCGCAGGGCACAAAAACATTCAGTACTTC CASSQVSAGHKNIQYF
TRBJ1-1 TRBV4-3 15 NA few TGCGCCAGCAGCCAAGAGTGGCGGGTGAACACTGAAGCTTTCTTT CASSQEWRVNTEAFF
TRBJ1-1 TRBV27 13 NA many TGTGCCAGCAGTCCATCGCCGGACACTGAAGCTTTCTTT CASSPSPDTEAFF
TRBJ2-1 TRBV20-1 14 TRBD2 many TGCAGTGCCCGCCGGGTAGCGGGGGAAGATGAGCAGTTCTTC CSARRVAGEDEQFF
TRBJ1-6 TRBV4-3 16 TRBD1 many TGCGCCAGCAGCCAAGATAGGGGACAGGGATATTCACCCCTCCACTTT CASSQDRGQGYSPLHF